This T cell receptor beta chain was recovered during a study of shared clonotypes between healthy human individuals. CD45RO-negative, CCR7-positively selected cells formed the naive CD8 fraction, excluding terminally differentiated effector memory CD45RA+ cells. Produced via immunoSEQ multiplex PCR; TCRdb's table is partial and in-frame only. The table has about 800,000 clones, just over 95% seen once. J gave up 12 bases and V 2 bases, and 9 bases lay outside the gene matches. The CDR3 runs 15 residues. Germline CDR1 reads SGHNT; CDR2 reads YENEEA. Sequencing used naive CD8+ T cells sorted from blood. J is TRBJ2-6 and V is TRBV11-3; TRBD1 matches 8 bases. The receptor was isolated from a man aged 25 to 40 in good health. Here the CDR3 DNA reads TGTGCCAGCAGCTTAAGAGGACAGGGCCGCCCCGTCCTGACTTTC. It encodes CASSLRGQGRPVLTF.